The 8 T cell receptor beta chains presented below share a single source sample, sequenced in a study of T cell repertoires in cytomegalovirus infection. TCRdb independently ran MiXCR on the reads; one entry per CDR3 protein. The sample carries almost 500,000 distinct CDR3 sequences, about 11% recorded once. The sequencing input was PBMCs. Receptors originate from a human donor in good health (CMV status not recorded). Some clones in this sample may be carry-over from other donors' samples.

The J gene is TRBJ2-1, the V gene TRBV6-1; D is ambiguous. V was pared by 8 bases and J by 7 bases, with 6 bases between. This CDR3 comprises 10 residues. Germline CDR1 and CDR2: MNHNS and SASEGT. This CDR3 reads CASGVNEQFF. The CDR3 DNA sequence: TGTGCCAGCGGAGTTAATGAGCAGTTCTTC.

This clonotype was counted at least ten times. The chain has TRBV5-1 and TRBJ1-1; D gene ambiguous. Germline V gene sequence: CDR1 SGHRS, CDR2 YFSETQ. The V end lost 2 bases, the J end lost 0 bases, and 8 bases lay between the germline ends. CDR3 length: 14 residues. For the CDR3, the DNA is TGCGCCAGCAGCTTTCCGGGTGTGAACACTGAAGCTTTCTTT. Protein: CASSFPGVNTEAFF.

This clonotype was seen repeatedly, ten times or more. This chain connects TRBV7-2 to TRBJ2-3, with 7 bases lining up with TRBD2. V trimming: 1 base; J trimming: 1 base; junction bases outside the gene matches: 11. Germline-derived CDR1 and CDR2 are SGHTA and FQGNSA. The CDR3 consists of 18 residues. The CDR3 sequence: CASSLGGTGAGGTDTQYF. DNA for the CDR3: TGTGCCAGCAGCTTAGGGGGCACAGGTGCGGGAGGCACAGATACGCAGTATTTT.

This CDR3 is CASSFDSNYEQYF. The CDR3, as DNA: TGTGCCAGCAGCTTCGACAGCAACTACGAGCAGTACTTC. The chain joins TRBV7-9 to TRBJ2-7; possibly TRBD1 for D (5 bases). The germline V gene has CDR1 SEHNR and CDR2 FQNEAQ (reference sequence). The CDR3 sequence is 13 residues long. Trimming removed 3 bases at V and 3 bases at J, with 9 bases between.

V is TRBV29-1 and J is TRBJ2-5; 11 bases are a match to TRBD1. Trimming cost V 1 base and J 5 bases; bases outside gene matches: 0. Germline V gene lookup returns CDR1 SQVTM and CDR2 ANQGSEA. The length of the CDR3 is 13 residues. The CDR3 DNA reads as TGCAGCGTTGAAGGGACAGGGGGCGAGACCCAGTACTTC. This encodes CSVEGTGGETQYF.

J is TRBJ1-1 and V is TRBV14; D gene ambiguous. This CDR3 region has 14 residues. Germline V gene lookup returns CDR1 SGHDN and CDR2 FVKESK. Trimming removed 3 bases at V and 5 bases at J, with 13 bases between. The CDR3 sequence is CASSHLIRRTEAFF. The CDR3 nucleotides are TGTGCCAGCAGCCACCTGATTCGGAGAACTGAAGCTTTCTTT. Variable domain in full (rest from reference TRBV14 and TRBJ1-1): EAGVTQFPSHSVIEKGQTVTLRCDPISGHDNLYWYRRVMGKEIKFLLHFVKESKQDESGMPNNRFLAERTGGTYSTLKVQPAELEDSGVYFCASSHLIRRTEAFFGQGTRLTVV.

This clonotype was seen many times. The gene calls are TRBV7-3 and TRBJ2-7, with 12 bases lining up with TRBD2. CDR1 and CDR2 (germline): SGHTA, FQGTGA. V lost 5 bases and J lost 7; bases outside the gene matches: 6. There are 14 residues in the CDR3. The CDR3 DNA is TGTGCCAGCAGCCCGACTAGCGGGAGTTTGGAGCAGTACTTC. This encodes CASSPTSGSLEQYF. The complete variable domain, with remaining parts taken from reference TRBV7-3 and TRBJ2-7, reads GAGVSQTPSNKVTEKGKYVELRCDPISGHTALYWYRQSLGQGPEFLIYFQGTGAADDSGLPNDRFFAVRPEGSVSTLKIQRTERGDSAVYLCASSPTSGSLEQYFGPGTRLTVT.

This sequence joins TRBV20-1 and TRBJ1-3, with D maybe TRBD1 (5 bases). Germline lookup yields CDR1 DFQATT and CDR2 SNEGSKA (reference sequence). V lost 2 bases, J lost 6 bases, and 8 bases lay in between. The CDR3 covers 12 residues. The CDR3 DNA reads as TGCAGTGCTAGACAGGGCGAAAACACCATATATTTT. This encodes CSARQGENTIYF.